These 2 T cell receptor beta chains came from one sample sequenced in a study of CD8 T cells in ankylosing spondylitis. TCRdb re-analysed the 5' RACE reads in MiXCR, keeping a single row per CDR3 protein. The table has about 130,000 distinct CDR3 sequences, about 6.5% seen once; the top ten hold 12%. Sequencing input: blood, either unsorted or a sorted T cell fraction (not recorded which). These receptors were taken from a male donor with ankylosing spondylitis or in good health (not recorded which).

This chain uses TRBV20-1 with TRBJ1-5; D remains ambiguous. V was trimmed by 0 bases and J by 5 bases, leaving 17 bases between them. The CDR3 sequence is 16 residues long. CDR1 is DFQATT and CDR2 is SNEGSKA in the germline V gene (reference sequence). Here the CDR3 reads CSARDRFGASDQPQHF. DNA of the CDR3: TGCAGTGCTAGAGACAGGTTCGGAGCCTCGGATCAGCCCCAGCATTTT.

This clonotype was picked up many times. This chain links TRBV5-1 with TRBJ2-5, with 7 bases that match TRBD1. This CDR3 comprises 13 residues. Germline trimming cut 4 bases from V and 3 bases from J; bases unmatched to any gene: 3. Germline V gives CDR1 SGHRS, CDR2 YFSETQ. The CDR3 nucleotides read TGCGCCAGCAGCCACGACAGGGAAGAGACCCAGTACTTC. Translation gives CASSHDREETQYF. Together with reference TRBV5-1 and TRBJ2-5, the CDR3 gives the full variable domain: KAGVTQTPRYLIKTRGQQVTLSCSPISGHRSVSWYQQTPGQGLQFLFEYFSETQRNKGNFPGRFSGRQFSNSRSEMNVSTLELGDSALYLCASSHDREETQYFGPGTRLLVL.